One sample yielded the 25 T cell receptor beta chains listed below, sequenced in a study. TCRdb independently ran MiXCR on the 5' RACE reads; one entry per CDR3 protein. This table holds tens of thousands of distinct CDR3 sequences, roughly a fifth found once. The sorted Tregs were CD4+CD25+CD127-/low cells. Sequencing was performed on Tregs sorted from blood. The receptors were gathered from a female donor with breast cancer.

This clonotype occurred many times. The gene calls are TRBV27 and TRBJ1-1, with 7 bases fitting TRBD1. CDR3 size: 15 residues. With V trimmed by 6 bases and J by 11 bases, 18 bases remained unmatched. CDR1 and CDR2 (germline): MNHEY, SMNVEV (reference sequence). The chain's CDR3 is CASRMGDSGALGAFF. CDR3 coding DNA: TGTGCCAGCAGAATGGGGGACAGCGGGGCCCTGGGCGCTTTCTTT.

Of note for this clonotype: The junction shows a germline mismatch at one end, possibly a read error. The genes are TRBV7-3 and TRBJ2-5; 9 bases are a match to TRBD1. CDR3 size: 14 residues. Germline lookup yields CDR1 SGHTA and CDR2 FQGTGA. The chain's CDR3 is CANSSGTGQETQCF. CDR3 nucleotides: TGTGCCAACAGCTCCGGGACAGGGCAAGAGACCCAGTGCTTC.

This chain links TRBV6-1 with TRBJ2-7; 10 bases are shared with TRBD1. CDR1 is MNHNS and CDR2 is SASEGT in the germline V gene. CDR3 length equals 15 residues. V lost 6 bases, J lost 4 bases, and 9 bases stayed unmatched. The CDR3, as DNA: TGTGCCAGCAGCGCCGAGACAGGGGGCGGATACGAGCAGTACTTC. Translated, it gives CASSAETGGGYEQYF.

This clonotype was seen repeatedly, ten times or more. This rearrangement joins TRBV29-1 to TRBJ2-7, with D unresolved. With 6 bases removed from V and 5 bases from J, the gap between germline ends came to 11 bases. This CDR3 spans 11 amino acids. CDR1 and CDR2 from the germline V gene are SQVTM and ANQGSEA. CDR3 sequence reads: CSVVMGHEQYF. In DNA, the CDR3 is TGCAGCGTGGTGATGGGCCACGAGCAGTACTTC.

Notes on this clonotype: The germline gene is not matched at one end of the junction; a read error may be the cause. The genes are TRBV12-3 or TRBV12-4 and TRBJ2-5, with 10 bases that match TRBD2. This CDR3 spans 15 amino acids. CDR3 in amino acids: CASSSSGGVQETQNF. DNA of the CDR3: TGTGCCAGCAGTTCTAGCGGGGGAGTACAAGAAACCCAGAACTTC.

The rearrangement links TRBV12-3 or TRBV12-4 to TRBJ1-1, with TRBD1 matching over 7 bases. The CDR3 spans 14 residues. The V gene end was trimmed by 3 bases and the J gene end by 1 base; junction bases not matched to a gene: 2. This CDR3 is CASSFNRGNTEAFF. The CDR3 DNA is TGTGCCAGCAGTTTTAACAGGGGGAACACTGAAGCTTTCTTT.

The chain joins TRBV7-2 to TRBJ2-1; 9 nucleotides agree with TRBD2. The CDR3 is made up of 15 amino acids. Germline values: CDR1 SGHTA, CDR2 FQGNSA. Losses at the gene ends were 3 bases for V and 4 bases for J; bases not matched to a gene: 4. The CDR3: CASSFETSGYNEQFF. The CDR3 region has the DNA TGTGCCAGCAGCTTTGAAACTAGCGGGTACAATGAGCAGTTCTTC.

This clonotype was seen just once. Germline and junction disagree at one end, which may indicate a read error. The chain recombines TRBV5-8 with TRBJ1-5, with D uncertain. The length of the CDR3 is 13 residues. The germline CDR1 and CDR2 sequences are SGHTS and YDEGEE. CDR3 amino acids: CTSSFGPNQPQHF. CDR3 in DNA: TGTACCAGCAGCTTTGGGCCCAATCAGCCCCAGCATTTT. The entire variable domain, with the rest obtained from reference TRBV5-8 and TRBJ1-5, is as follows: EAGVTQSPTHLIKTRGQQATLRCSPISGHTSVYWYQQALGLGLQFLLWYDEGEERNRGNFPPRFSGRQFPNYSSELNVNALELEDSALYLCTSSFGPNQPQHFGDGTRLSIL.

This clonotype was recorded at least ten times. The rearrangement links TRBV27 to TRBJ1-3; D gene uncertain. Trimming removed 6 bases from V and 0 bases from J, with 15 bases in between. Germline lookup yields CDR1 MNHEY and CDR2 SMNVEV (reference sequence). There are 16 residues in the CDR3. Here the CDR3 reads CASRPHQESSGNTIYF. The CDR3 nucleotides read TGTGCCAGCAGACCGCACCAGGAAAGCTCTGGAAACACCATATATTTT.

This clonotype was recorded a few times. The chain employs TRBV12-3 or TRBV12-4 and TRBJ1-2; D is undetermined. V lost 5 bases to trimming and J lost 8 bases, with 18 bases between them. This CDR3 contains 14 residues. CDR3: CASSDSEAVRGYTF. The CDR3 bases are TGTGCCAGCAGTGACTCGGAGGCAGTCCGAGGCTACACCTTC.

This clonotype was counted at least ten times. This rearrangement joins TRBV5-6 to TRBJ2-7; unclear D gene. This CDR3 has 13 residues. CDR1 is SGHDT and CDR2 is YYEEEE in the germline V gene. V lost 2 bases and J 3 bases, leaving 9 bases between the germline ends. The CDR3 is CASSFFSFYEQYF. The CDR3 nucleotides are TGTGCCAGCAGCTTTTTCAGCTTCTACGAGCAGTACTTC.

This clonotype was counted ten times or more. V gene TRBV27 combines with J gene TRBJ2-3; D is undetermined. The CDR3 sequence is 14 residues long. CDR1 and CDR2 from the germline V gene are MNHEY and SMNVEV (reference sequence). V was cut by 8 bases and J by 10 bases, with 22 bases left in between. The CDR3 spells CASALNPRAAAQYF. Here the CDR3 DNA reads TGTGCCAGCGCATTGAACCCTAGGGCCGCTGCGCAGTATTTT.

This clonotype was seen only a few times. This chain uses TRBV9 with TRBJ2-3; 13 bases are a match to TRBD2. The germline CDR1 and CDR2 sequences are SGDLS and YYNGEE. V dropped 2 bases and J dropped 2; count of bases not matched to a gene: 5. The CDR3 length is 17 residues. CDR3 DNA sequence: TGTGCCAGCAGCGTGGGACTAGCGGGATTATACACAGATACGCAGTATTTT. This gives the protein CASSVGLAGLYTDTQYF.

This clonotype was observed at least ten times. The V and J genes are TRBV12-3 or TRBV12-4 and TRBJ2-1, with TRBD1 as a possible D gene (5 bases). The germline V and J ends were trimmed by 5 bases and 4 bases, with 9 bases remaining between them. The length of the CDR3 is 13 residues. CDR3 sequence reads: CASSTTGYNEQFF. In nucleotides, the CDR3 is TGTGCCAGCAGTACAACAGGATACAATGAGCAGTTCTTC.

This clonotype was counted many times. The chain joins TRBV7-9 to TRBJ2-1, with D uncertain. V lost 3 bases and J 1 base, leaving 10 bases between the germline ends. The germline gives CDR1 SEHNR, CDR2 FQNEAQ (reference sequence). The CDR3 extends over 15 amino acids. CDR3 nucleotides: TGTGCCAGCAGCTTCCAAAGAAGGTCCTACAATGAGCAGTTCTTC. This codes for CASSFQRRSYNEQFF.

Comments on this clonotype: Its ends do not fully match the called genes, so a read error is possible. The J gene is TRBJ2-3, the V gene TRBV20-1, with TRBD1 matching 10 bases. CDR1 is DFQATT, CDR2 SNEGSKA, per germline (reference sequence). The CDR3 runs to 16 residues. CDR3 sequence (DNA): TGCAGTGCTAGAGACGGGGGACAGGGGAATGCAGGTACGCGGTATTTT. Translated: CSARDGGQGNAGTRYF.

This clonotype was counted at least ten times. The chain uses TRBV20-1 and TRBJ2-2, with unresolved D. This CDR3 region has 13 residues. Per the germline V gene, CDR1 is DFQATT and CDR2 is SNEGSKA (reference sequence). V lost 5 bases and J lost 7, with 14 bases in between. The CDR3 spells CSASLNQNGELFF. The CDR3 DNA is TGCAGTGCTTCTCTTAATCAAAACGGGGAGCTGTTTTTT.

This sequence joins TRBV28 and TRBJ1-4; 9 bases are a match to TRBD1. After removal of 5 bases from V and 6 bases from J, the junction contained 7 bases not matched to a gene. This CDR3 has 15 residues. CDR1 is MDHEN and CDR2 is SYDVKM in the germline V gene. The CDR3 loop is CASSPRRTGDEKLFF. DNA of the CDR3: TGTGCCAGCAGTCCCCGGAGGACAGGGGATGAAAAACTGTTTTTT. Full variable domain (rest looked up from reference TRBV28 and TRBJ1-4): DVKVTQSSRYLVKRTGEKVFLECVQDMDHENMFWYRQDPGLGLRLIYFSYDVKMKEKGDIPEGYSVSREKKERFSLILESASTNQTSMYLCASSPRRTGDEKLFFGSGTQLSVL.

Notes on this clonotype: Possible read error: a much larger clone is one base away. J is TRBJ1-1 and V is TRBV4-2, with no clear D. This CDR3 comprises 16 residues. Germline loops: CDR1 LGHNA, CDR2 YNFKEQ. DNA for the CDR3: TGTGCCAGCAGCCAAGAAACCCCCCTGACGGCCACTGGAGCTTTCTTT. Its translation is CASSQETPLTATGAFF.

As to this clonotype: This may come from a read error, since a much larger clone is one base off. The CDR3 nucleotides read TGTGCCAGCACCCGGGACGAGAACTCACCCCCCCACTTT. It encodes CASTRDENSPPHF. The rearrangement joins TRBV9 to TRBJ1-6, with a possible D match to TRBD1 (5 bases). CDR1 SGDLS and CDR2 YYNGEE come from the germline V gene. The length of the CDR3 is 13 residues.

The chain employs TRBV10-2 and TRBJ2-7; 7 bases fit TRBD2. V gave up 5 bases and J gave up 4 bases; unmatched junction bases: 8. Per germline, CDR1 WSHSY and CDR2 SAAADI. The CDR3 is 14 amino acids. CDR3 coding DNA: TGCGCCAGCAGTCCTCTGCTAGCGGCTTACGAGCAGTACTTC. It encodes CASSPLLAAYEQYF.

This clonotype was detected ten times or more. The chain employs TRBV5-1 and TRBJ2-4; D not certain. The V gene lost 2 bases and the J gene lost 1 base, with 13 bases spanning the gap. The CDR3 loop spans 16 amino acids. Germline assignment: CDR1 SGHRS and CDR2 YFSETQ. The CDR3 sequence: CASSFNPARAKNIQYF. The CDR3 coding sequence is TGCGCCAGCAGCTTTAATCCCGCCCGGGCCAAAAACATTCAGTACTTC.

This clonotype was recorded a few times. J is TRBJ2-7 and V is TRBV12-3 or TRBV12-4; 10 nucleotides line up with TRBD1. This CDR3 has 15 residues. Germline trimming cut 0 bases from V and 2 bases from J; bases unmatched to any gene: 1. CDR3 loop: CASSLAGQGPYEQYF. CDR3 coding DNA: TGTGCCAGCAGTTTAGCGGGACAGGGGCCCTACGAGCAGTACTTC.

This clonotype was counted only a few times. The rearrangement joins TRBV20-1 to TRBJ2-1; a possible D gene is TRBD2 (6 bases). The CDR3 length is 12 residues. The V end lost 3 bases, the J end lost 9 bases, and 12 bases lay between the germline ends. Germline-derived CDR1 and CDR2 are DFQATT and SNEGSKA (reference sequence). CDR3 sequence: CSASYSGGEQFF. Here the CDR3 DNA reads TGCAGTGCTAGCTATAGCGGTGGTGAGCAGTTCTTC.

This clonotype turned up a few times. The chain carries TRBV4-2 and TRBJ1-6, with 8 nucleotides matching TRBD1. With V trimmed by 6 bases and J by 10 bases, 8 bases remained unmatched. The CDR3 is made up of 14 amino acids. Germline V lookup: CDR1 LGHNA, CDR2 YNFKEQ. The CDR3 loop reads CASSTGGSESPLHF. CDR3 sequence (DNA): TGTGCCAGCAGTACAGGGGGGTCAGAATCACCCCTCCACTTT.